The 12 T cell receptor beta chains below come from one sample, sequenced in a study of beta chain features in type 1 diabetes. The sequenced template was cDNA made from the entire isolated RNA. Sequenced by immunoSEQ multiplex PCR; TCRdb stores in-frame clones only, minus some. The sample has about half a million clones, 30% seen once. Material: naive CD4+ T cells from blood. The receptors come from a man aged 18-30 years in good health.

This clone appeared a few times. The same CDR3 can be traced to other DNA sequences in this sample. This chain uses TRBV25-1 with TRBJ2-7; D is uncertain. The CDR3 is 11 residues long. The ends were cut back, 4 bases at V and 0 bases at J, with 1 base in the middle. Germline V gives CDR1 MGHDK, CDR2 SYGVNS. CDR3 amino acids: CASSASYEQYF. CDR3 sequence (DNA): TGTGCCAGCAGTGCCTCCTACGAGCAGTACTTC.

In this sample, this clone turned up a few times. This sequence joins TRBV30 and TRBJ2-5; D ambiguous. Germline loops: CDR1 GTSNPN, CDR2 SVGIG (reference sequence). CDR3 size: 13 residues. Trimming took off 1 base at V and 5 bases at J, with 11 bases between the two ends. DNA for the CDR3: TGTGCCTGGAGTGGGGCTCTGGCTGAGACCCAGTACTTC. Translation gives CAWSGALAETQYF.

The genes are TRBV4-1 and TRBJ2-1, with 10 bases fitting TRBD2. The CDR3 runs 17 residues. V lost 4 bases to trimming and J lost 7 bases; unmatched junction nucleotides: 13. The germline V gene has CDR1 MGHRA and CDR2 YSYEKL. The CDR3 loop is CASSLTGASGSRNEQFF. CDR3 bases: TGCGCCAGCAGCCTCACAGGAGCTAGCGGGAGTAGGAATGAGCAGTTCTTC.

About this clone itself: Different DNA sequences within this sample yield the same CDR3. The rearrangement links TRBV30 to TRBJ2-7; a possible D gene is TRBD2 (5 bases). Germline CDR1 reads GTSNPN; CDR2 reads SVGIG (reference sequence). Trimming pared 1 base from V and 1 base from J, leaving 5 bases between. The CDR3 is 12 residues long. CDR3 DNA: TGTGCCTGGAGTGGGACTTCCTACGAGCAGTACTTC. It specifies CAWSGTSYEQYF. Full variable domain (remainder filled in from reference TRBV30 and TRBJ2-7): SQTIHQWPATLVQPVGSPLSLECTVEGTSNPNLYWYRQAAGRGLQLLFYSVGIGQISSEVPQNLSASRPQDRQFILSSKKLLLSDSGFYLCAWSGTSYEQYFGPGTRLTVT.

This chain connects TRBV11-2 to TRBJ2-3; D remains unclear. Germline assignment: CDR1 SGHAT and CDR2 FQNNGV. The CDR3 spans 13 residues. Deletions cut 5 bases from V and 2 bases from J, with 8 bases between. This CDR3 reads CASSTRFTDTQYF. The CDR3 DNA reads TGTGCCAGCAGCACCCGGTTCACAGATACGCAGTATTTT.

J is TRBJ2-5 and V is TRBV7-6; D perhaps matches TRBD2 (6 bases). The V and J ends lost 5 bases and 1 base respectively, with 11 bases between them. Germline V lookup: CDR1 SGHVS, CDR2 FNYEAQ. The CDR3 contains 14 residues. CDR3 DNA: TGTGCCAGCAGCCGGGGACTCCGCCAAGAGACCCAGTACTTC. It translates to CASSRGLRQETQYF.

The chain employs TRBV25-1 and TRBJ1-4; no definite D call. V lost 6 bases, J lost 8 bases, and 7 bases lay in between. The CDR3 is 11 amino acids. The germline CDR1 and CDR2 sequences are MGHDK and SYGVNS. This CDR3 reads CASRVGEKLFF. For the CDR3, the DNA is TGTGCCAGCAGGGTAGGAGAAAAACTGTTTTTT.

As for this clone: The same CDR3 arises from other DNA sequences in this sample as well. This chain connects TRBV20-1 to TRBJ2-7; D call uncertain. V was trimmed by 0 bases and J by 4 bases, leaving 4 bases between them. The length of the CDR3 is 11 residues. CDR1 is DFQATT, CDR2 SNEGSKA, per germline (reference sequence). CDR3 sequence (DNA): TGCAGTGCTAGAGAAAATTACGAGCAGTACTTC. Protein sequence: CSARENYEQYF.

This clone was detected a few times. The V and J genes are TRBV7-9 and TRBJ1-1, with 8 bases that match TRBD1. This CDR3 is 14 amino acids long. The germline gives CDR1 SEHNR, CDR2 FQNEAQ (reference sequence). V lost 3 bases and J lost 4; bases outside the gene matches: 4. CDR3 coding DNA: TGTGCCAGCAGCTTTTCAGGGGGCGGCACTGAAGCTTTCTTT. This codes for CASSFSGGGTEAFF.

This clone was recorded a few times. This chain joins TRBV30 and TRBJ1-5; D gene uncertain. The germline gives CDR1 GTSNPN, CDR2 SVGIG (reference sequence). V dropped 2 bases and J dropped 2 bases, with 13 bases sitting between them. This CDR3 is 15 amino acids long. For the CDR3, the DNA is TGTGCCTGGAGTCGGCCTTTAAGTGGCAATCAGCCCCAGCATTTT. Translating gives CAWSRPLSGNQPQHF.

Here the CDR3 reads CASSEDQGTTNEKLFF. CDR3 coding DNA: TGTGCCAGCAGTGAAGACCAGGGGACCACTAATGAAAAACTGTTTTTT. V is TRBV25-1 and J is TRBJ1-4, with D tentatively TRBD1 (6 bases). The ends were cut back, 2 bases at V and 2 bases at J, with 12 bases in the middle. The CDR3 covers 16 residues. CDR1 MGHDK and CDR2 SYGVNS come from the germline V gene.

CDR3 sequence: CASSQEQVQETQYF. CDR3 nucleotides: TGCGCCAGCAGCCAAGAGCAGGTCCAAGAGACCCAGTACTTC. This chain joins TRBV4-3 and TRBJ2-5; D call uncertain. Deletions cut 0 bases from V and 1 base from J, with 6 bases between. The CDR3 is 14 residues long. CDR1 LGHNA and CDR2 YSLEER come from the germline V gene.